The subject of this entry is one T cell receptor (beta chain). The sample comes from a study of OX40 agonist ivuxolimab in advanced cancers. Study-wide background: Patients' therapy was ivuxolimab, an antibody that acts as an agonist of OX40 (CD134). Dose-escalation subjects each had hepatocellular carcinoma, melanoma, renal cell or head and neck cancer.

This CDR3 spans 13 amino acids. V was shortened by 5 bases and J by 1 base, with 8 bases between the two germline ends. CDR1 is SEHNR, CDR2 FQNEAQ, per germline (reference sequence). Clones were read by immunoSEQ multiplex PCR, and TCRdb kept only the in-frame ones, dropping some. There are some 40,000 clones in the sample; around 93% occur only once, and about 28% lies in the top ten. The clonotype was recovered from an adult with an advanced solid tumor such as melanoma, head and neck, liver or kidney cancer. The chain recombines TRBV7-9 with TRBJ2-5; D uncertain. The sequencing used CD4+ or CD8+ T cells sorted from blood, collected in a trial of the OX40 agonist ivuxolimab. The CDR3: CASSPPLQETQYF. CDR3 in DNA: TGTGCCAGCAGCCCACCCCTCCAAGAGACCCAGTACTTC. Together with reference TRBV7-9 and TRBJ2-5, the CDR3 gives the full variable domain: DTGVSQNPRHKITKRGQNVTFRCDPISEHNRLYWYRQTLGQGPEFLTYFQNEAQLEKSRLLSDRFSAERPKGSFSTLEIQRTEQGDSAMYLCASSPPLQETQYFGPGTRLLVL.